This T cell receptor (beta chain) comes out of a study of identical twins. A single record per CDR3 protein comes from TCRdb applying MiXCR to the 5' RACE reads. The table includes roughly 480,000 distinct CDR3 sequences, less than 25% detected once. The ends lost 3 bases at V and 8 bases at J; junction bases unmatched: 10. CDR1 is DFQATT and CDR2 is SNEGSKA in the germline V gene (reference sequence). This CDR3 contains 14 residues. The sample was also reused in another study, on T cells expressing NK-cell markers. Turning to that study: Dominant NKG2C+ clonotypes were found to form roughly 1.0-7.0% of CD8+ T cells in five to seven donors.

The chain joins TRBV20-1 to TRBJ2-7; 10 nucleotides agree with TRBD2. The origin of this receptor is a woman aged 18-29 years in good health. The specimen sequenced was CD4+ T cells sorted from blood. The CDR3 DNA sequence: TGCAGTGCTAGGATCCCGGGACTAGCGTTCAAGCAGTACTTC. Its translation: CSARIPGLAFKQYF.